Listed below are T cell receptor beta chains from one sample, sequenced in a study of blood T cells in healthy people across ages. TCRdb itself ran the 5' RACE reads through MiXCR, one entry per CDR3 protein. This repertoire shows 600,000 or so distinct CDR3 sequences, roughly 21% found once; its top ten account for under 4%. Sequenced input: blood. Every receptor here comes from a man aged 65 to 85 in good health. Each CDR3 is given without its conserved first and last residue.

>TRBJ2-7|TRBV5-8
ASSSRLAGGVYEQY
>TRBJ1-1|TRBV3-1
ASSQDNRPLQEAF
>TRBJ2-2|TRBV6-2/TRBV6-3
ASSYGTSDVGNTGELF
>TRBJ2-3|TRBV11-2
ASSSLRGPRGDTQY
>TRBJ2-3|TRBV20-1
SALGLAGTDTQY
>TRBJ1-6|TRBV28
ASSSSSRLINSPLH
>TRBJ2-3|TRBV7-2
ASSPRASPSTDTQY
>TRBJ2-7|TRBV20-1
SAASTGREQY
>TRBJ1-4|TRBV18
ATSGATNEKLF
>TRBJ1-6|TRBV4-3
ASSQWGNSPLH
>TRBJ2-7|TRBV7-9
ASSLVGGPTFEQY
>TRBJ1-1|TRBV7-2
ASSLQGVAF
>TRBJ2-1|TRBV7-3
ASSLTGTAGDEQF
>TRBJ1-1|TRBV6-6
ASRNRGENTEAF
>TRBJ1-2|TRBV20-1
SARGALDNYGYT
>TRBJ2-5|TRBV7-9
ASRQRGLEEETQY
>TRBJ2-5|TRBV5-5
ASSSGTQEETQY
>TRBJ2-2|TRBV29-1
SGGTVNTGELF